This section outlines one T cell receptor (beta chain) sequence together with its context. Its specificity is not known. Primers for the PCR totalled 60 Vbeta and 13 Jbeta. Data came from immunoSEQ multiplex PCR; TCRdb stores just in-frame clones and leaves some out. The data contain 100,000 or so clones, roughly 85% of them singletons. The entry originates in a study of cytomegalovirus exposure and HLA in healthy donors. Findings and limits, study-wide: Being indistinguishable, some V segments were excluded, TRBV6-2 and TRBV6-3 among them. A previous analysis found most TCR beta V segments productive roughly 90% or roughly 30% of the time.

Germline CDR1 is GTSNPN and CDR2 is SVGIG (reference sequence). V was clipped by 4 bases and J by 0 bases, with 10 bases between them. There are 13 residues in the CDR3. This chain connects TRBV30 to TRBJ2-7; tentatively, D is TRBD1 (5 bases). Specimen: PBMCs. This clonotype was sampled from a man aged 25-45 years in good health and CMV-seronegative. CDR3: CAWTGRSSYEQYF. For the CDR3, the DNA is TGTGCCTGGACAGGGCGGAGCTCCTACGAGCAGTACTTC.